The 15 T cell receptor beta chains in this list originate from one sample, sequenced in a study of cytomegalovirus exposure and HLA in healthy donors (dated by TCRdb to 2017 to 2019). Receptor libraries were prepared by the immunoSEQ multiplex PCR assay. For the multiplex PCR, a mixture combining 60 forward primers for TCR Vbeta segments and 13 reverse primers for TCR Jbeta segments was used. The table was pulled from immuneACCESS by TCRdb, which kept in-frame rearrangements only. Such tables lose some clones; where checked, under half of the loss comes from unresolved V genes, and the rest has no known cause. The sample data list more than 150,000 clones, and about 85% of these were observed just once. The top ten constitute 1.1% to 1.5% of the sample. The sample consisted of PBMCs. The receptors originated from a girl aged 10 to 17 in good health and CMV-seropositive.

V and J are TRBV12-5 and TRBJ2-6, with D tentatively TRBD2 (7 bases). This CDR3 contains 19 residues. The V end lost 0 bases, the J end lost 1 base, and 16 bases lay between the germline ends. The germline V gene has CDR1 LGHNT and CDR2 FRNRAP. The CDR3 region has the DNA TGTGCTAGTGGTTTGGTACTTGGGGGGGCGCGTTCTGGGGCCAACGTCCTGACTTTC. The encoded protein is CASGLVLGGARSGANVLTF.

V and J are TRBV5-4 and TRBJ2-7; TRBD2 matches 7 bases. Germline V lookup: CDR1 SGHNT, CDR2 YYREEE (reference sequence). Trimming at V came to 7 bases and at J to 2 bases, leaving 9 bases not matched to a gene. This CDR3 is 14 amino acids long. For the CDR3, the DNA is TGTGCCAGCTCCGGGGAGGGCGGACCCTACGAGCAGTACTTC. The encoded protein is CASSGEGGPYEQYF. Variable domain in full (rest from reference TRBV5-4 and TRBJ2-7): ETGVTQSPTHLIKTRGQQVTLRCSSQSGHNTVSWYQQALGQGPQFIFQYYREEENGRGNFPPRFSGLQFPNYSSELNVNALELDDSALYLCASSGEGGPYEQYFGPGTRLTVT.

CDR3 sequence: CATSTQSASENIQYF. CDR3 nucleotide sequence: TGTGCCACCAGCACTCAAAGCGCTAGCGAAAACATTCAGTACTTC. The chain recombines TRBV15 with TRBJ2-4; D is possibly TRBD2 (6 bases). The CDR3 sequence is 15 residues long. Trimming pared 4 bases from V and 5 bases from J, leaving 15 bases between. The V gene's germline CDR1 is LNHNV and CDR2 YYDKDF (reference sequence).

This clone turned up a few times. The chain carries TRBV29-1 and TRBJ2-2; 7 positions agree with TRBD1. CDR1 and CDR2 (germline): SQVTM, ANQGSEA. V lost 7 bases to trimming and J lost 2 bases; unmatched junction nucleotides: 4. The CDR3 runs 13 residues. This CDR3 reads CSAGTVNTGELFF. The DNA of the CDR3 is TGCAGCGCCGGGACAGTCAACACCGGGGAGCTGTTTTTT.

This clone was seen a single time. The CDR3: CASSWRGDSLYYEQYF. The CDR3, as DNA: TGTGCCAGCAGCTGGAGAGGGGACAGTCTGTATTACGAGCAGTACTTC. The chain has TRBV27 and TRBJ2-7; 7 bases line up with TRBD1. The CDR3 is 16 residues long. Germline V lookup: CDR1 MNHEY, CDR2 SMNVEV (reference sequence). Trimming at V came to 6 bases and at J to 4 bases, leaving 15 bases not matched to a gene.

The rearrangement links TRBV5-1 to TRBJ1-5, with 8 bases identical to TRBD1. Unmatched junction bases numbered 2, after V lost 4 bases and J lost 2 bases. In germline, CDR1 is SGHRS, CDR2 YFSETQ. The CDR3 runs 14 residues. In DNA form, the CDR3 reads TGCGCCAGCAGCCCAGGGGGCGGCAATCAGCCCCAGCATTTT. Protein: CASSPGGGNQPQHF.

The chain combines TRBV5-4 with TRBJ2-2; 7 nucleotides agree with TRBD1. The germline V gene encodes CDR1 SGHNT and CDR2 YYREEE (reference sequence). The V and J ends lost 1 base and 5 bases, in that order; junction bases with no gene match: 11. The CDR3 extends over 17 amino acids. DNA for the CDR3: TGTGCCAGCAGCTTGCCCAGGGGGTTGGGGAATACCGGGGAGCTGTTTTTT. As protein: CASSLPRGLGNTGELFF.

This clone was observed a single time. The CDR3 region is CASGQGGEKLFF. CDR3 coding DNA: TGTGCCAGCGGACAGGGGGGCGAAAAACTGTTTTTT. The V and J genes are TRBV19 and TRBJ1-4; 10 bases line up with TRBD1. This CDR3 is 12 amino acids long. The V gene end was trimmed by 9 bases and the J gene end by 8 bases; junction bases not matched to a gene: 3. CDR1 is LNHDA, CDR2 SQIVND, per germline (reference sequence).

J is TRBJ2-3 and V is TRBV15; tentative D call: TRBD1 (5 bases). The germline CDR1 and CDR2 sequences are LNHNV and YYDKDF (reference sequence). V lost 5 bases and J 2 bases, leaving 23 bases between the germline ends. CDR3 length: 18 amino acids. CDR3 coding DNA: TGTGCCACCAGCTACATGGCCAGGGCAGGGAATCCCACAGATACGCAGTATTTT. As protein: CATSYMARAGNPTDTQYF.

This chain uses TRBV19 with TRBJ1-1; D possibly corresponds to TRBD1 (6 bases). The CDR3 has 16 amino acids. Deletions cut 4 bases from V and 0 bases from J, with 15 bases between. Germline CDR1 LNHDA, CDR2 SQIVND (reference sequence). The CDR3 nucleotides read TGTGCCAGTAGTACGTCGACAGGTGGGTTGAACACTGAAGCTTTCTTT. It specifies CASSTSTGGLNTEAFF. Full variable domain (outside the CDR3, taken from reference TRBV19 and TRBJ1-1): DGGITQSPKYLFRKEGQNVTLSCEQNLNHDAMYWYRQDPGQGLRLIYYSQIVNDFQKGDIAEGYSVSREKKESFPLTVTSAQKNPTAFYLCASSTSTGGLNTEAFFGQGTRLTVV.

The chain combines TRBV9 with TRBJ2-2; 9 bases are shared with TRBD2. V was pared by 1 base and J by 0 bases, with 7 bases of the junction left unmatched. This CDR3 has 18 residues. CDR1 is SGDLS and CDR2 is YYNGEE in the germline V gene. In DNA form, the CDR3 reads TGTGCCAGCAGCGTATCCCTAGCGGGGTTATCGAACACCGGGGAGCTGTTTTTT. Protein sequence: CASSVSLAGLSNTGELFF.

The chain couples TRBV6-1 to TRBJ2-7, with TRBD1 matching 9 bases. V shed 2 bases and J 5 bases; nucleotides not matched to a gene: 4. CDR3 length equals 14 residues. CDR1 and CDR2 from the germline V gene are MNHNS and SASEGT. This CDR3 is CASSESTGGHEQYF. CDR3 DNA sequence: TGTGCCAGCAGTGAATCGACAGGGGGACACGAGCAGTACTTC.

The chain uses TRBV4-1 and TRBJ2-7, with D possibly being TRBD1 (6 bases). Deletions cut 5 bases from V and 1 base from J, with 9 bases between. Per the germline V gene, CDR1 is MGHRA and CDR2 is YSYEKL. The CDR3 extends over 13 amino acids. Here the CDR3 DNA reads TGCGCCAGCAGCTTAGGACAGTCCTACGAGCAGTACTTC. Amino acids: CASSLGQSYEQYF.

The rearrangement joins TRBV18 to TRBJ2-3; 8 bases fit TRBD2. Germline V CDR1 and CDR2: KGHSH, LQKENI. There are 14 residues in the CDR3. J was trimmed by 4 bases and V by 3 bases; bases with no gene match: 3. CDR3 sequence: CASSPKLAADTQYF. For the CDR3, the DNA is TGTGCCAGCTCACCGAAACTAGCGGCAGATACGCAGTATTTT.

This clone was counted a few times. V is TRBV19 and J is TRBJ1-1; D call uncertain. This CDR3 contains 13 residues. Germline loops: CDR1 LNHDA, CDR2 SQIVND (reference sequence). V was trimmed by 6 bases and J by 3 bases, leaving 11 bases between them. CDR3: CASSLKEHTEAFF. For the CDR3, the DNA is TGTGCCAGTAGCTTAAAAGAGCACACTGAAGCTTTCTTT.